This T cell receptor beta chain originates from a study of HIV-infected children after antiretroviral therapy interruption. The treatment: PENTA 11 planned treatment interruption arm or continuous ART arm. Naive CD4+ CD45RA+ CD45RO- T cells were FACS-sorted from thawed PBMCs. The TCR library was built from RNA with a 3' RACE protocol and unique molecular identifiers. TCRdb recomputed calls from the 3' RACE reads with MiXCR, one row per CDR3 protein. The data contain 90,000 or so distinct CDR3 sequences, roughly 6.7% of them seen just once; the ten biggest clones take up 1% to 1.3%. V lost 5 bases, J lost 2 bases, and 9 bases lay in between. This CDR3 has 12 amino acids. The V gene's germline CDR1 is DFQATT and CDR2 SNEGSKA (reference sequence).

This receptor was taken from a pool of human donors with HIV. The chain has TRBV20-1 and TRBJ1-2; D ambiguous. The sequencing used CD45RA+ CD4+ T cells from PBMCs, pooled from several time points, collected from a donor given antiretroviral therapy, either interrupted or continuous. Subset reported: naive CD4+ CD45RA+ CD45RO- T cells. As DNA, the CDR3 is TGCAGTGCTCCTGACGGGAACTATGGCTACACCTTC. Its protein product is CSAPDGNYGYTF.